This T cell receptor (beta chain) derives from a study of blood T cell repertoires in COVID-19. Study in general: T cells, B-cell-depleted T cells, or PBMCs provided the cDNA or gDNA that served as material.

Repertoires were generated with immunoSEQ multiplex PCR, while TCRdb's copy carries only in-frame clones and drops some. The sample has about 350,000 clones, approximately 89% seen once. Seattle patient enrollment occurred during active infection, with longitudinal follow-up thereafter. The V end was cut by 3 bases, the J end by 7 bases, with 16 bases between. The CDR3 is 15 residues long. Germline CDR1 reads SGDLS; CDR2 reads YYNGEE. The sample taken for sequencing was peripheral blood. The receptor's source is a woman aged 55 to 70 with COVID-19, enrolled during active disease. This sequence joins TRBV9 and TRBJ1-4; TRBD1 is a possible D gene (5 bases). DNA of the CDR3: TGTGCCAGCAGCGCCCGCGGGGGGTTTGGTGAAAAACTGTTTTTT. It specifies CASSARGGFGEKLFF. The whole variable domain, filled in from reference TRBV9 and TRBJ1-4, reads DSGVTQTPKHLITATGQRVTLRCSPRSGDLSVYWYQQSLDQGLQFLIQYYNGEERAKGNILERFSAQQFPDLHSELNLSSLELGDSALYFCASSARGGFGEKLFFGSGTQLSVL.